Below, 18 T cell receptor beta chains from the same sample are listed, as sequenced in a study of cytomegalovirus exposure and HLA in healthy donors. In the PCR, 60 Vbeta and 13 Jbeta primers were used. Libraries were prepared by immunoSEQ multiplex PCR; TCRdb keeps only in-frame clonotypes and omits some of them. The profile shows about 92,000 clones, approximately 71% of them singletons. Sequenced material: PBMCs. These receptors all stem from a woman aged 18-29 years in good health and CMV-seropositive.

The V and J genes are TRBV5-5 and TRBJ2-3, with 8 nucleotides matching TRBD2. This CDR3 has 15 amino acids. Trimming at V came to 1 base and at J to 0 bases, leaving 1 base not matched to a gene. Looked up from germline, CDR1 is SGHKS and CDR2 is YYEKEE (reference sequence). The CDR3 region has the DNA TGTGCCAGCAGCTTGCCTAGCGGGAGCACAGATACGCAGTATTTT. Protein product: CASSLPSGSTDTQYF.

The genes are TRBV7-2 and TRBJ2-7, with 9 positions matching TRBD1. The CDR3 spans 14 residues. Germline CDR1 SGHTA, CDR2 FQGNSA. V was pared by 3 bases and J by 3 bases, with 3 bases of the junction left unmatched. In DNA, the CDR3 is TGTGCCAGCAGCTTCGGGACAGGGTACTACGAGCAGTACTTC. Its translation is CASSFGTGYYEQYF.

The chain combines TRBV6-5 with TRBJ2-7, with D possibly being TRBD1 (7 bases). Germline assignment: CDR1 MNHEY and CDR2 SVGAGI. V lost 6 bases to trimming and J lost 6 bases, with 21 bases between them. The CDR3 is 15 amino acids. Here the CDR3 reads CASSPTGSMGLEQYF. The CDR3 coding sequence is TGTGCCAGCAGCCCGACAGGGTCTATGGGACTCGAGCAGTACTTC.

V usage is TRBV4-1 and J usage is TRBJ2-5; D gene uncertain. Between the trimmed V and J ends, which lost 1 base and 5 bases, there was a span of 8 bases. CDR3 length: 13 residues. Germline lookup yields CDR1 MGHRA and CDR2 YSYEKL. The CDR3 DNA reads TGCGCCAGCAGCCAAGCGAGTACGGAGACCCAGTACTTC. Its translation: CASSQASTETQYF.

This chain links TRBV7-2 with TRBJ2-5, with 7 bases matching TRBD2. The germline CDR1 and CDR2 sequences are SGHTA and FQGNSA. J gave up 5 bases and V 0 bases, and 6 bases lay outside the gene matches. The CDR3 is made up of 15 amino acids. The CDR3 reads CASSLAGGNLETQYF. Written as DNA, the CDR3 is TGTGCCAGCAGCTTAGCGGGGGGGAACCTGGAGACCCAGTACTTC.

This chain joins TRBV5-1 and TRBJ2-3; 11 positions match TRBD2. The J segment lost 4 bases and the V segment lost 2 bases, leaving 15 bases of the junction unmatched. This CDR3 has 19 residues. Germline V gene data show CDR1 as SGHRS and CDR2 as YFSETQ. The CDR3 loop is CASSFPPRRLAGSADTQYF. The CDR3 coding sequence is TGCGCCAGCAGCTTCCCCCCTCGGAGACTAGCGGGGTCGGCAGATACGCAGTATTTT. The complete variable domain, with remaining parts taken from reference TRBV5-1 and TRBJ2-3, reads KAGVTQTPRYLIKTRGQQVTLSCSPISGHRSVSWYQQTPGQGLQFLFEYFSETQRNKGNFPGRFSGRQFSNSRSEMNVSTLELGDSALYLCASSFPPRRLAGSADTQYFGPGTRLTVL.

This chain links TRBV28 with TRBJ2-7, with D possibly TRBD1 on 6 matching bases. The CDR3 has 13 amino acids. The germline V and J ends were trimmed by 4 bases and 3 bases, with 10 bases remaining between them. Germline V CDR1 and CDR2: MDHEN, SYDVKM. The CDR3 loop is CASSYRTVYEQYF. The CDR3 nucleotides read TGTGCCAGCAGTTATCGGACAGTCTACGAGCAGTACTTC.

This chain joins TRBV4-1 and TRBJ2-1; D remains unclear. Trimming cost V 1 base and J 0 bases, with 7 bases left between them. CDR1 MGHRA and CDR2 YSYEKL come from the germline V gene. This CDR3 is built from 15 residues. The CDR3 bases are TGCGCCAGCAGCCAAGTCCCCAGCTCCTACAATGAGCAGTTCTTC. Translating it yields CASSQVPSSYNEQFF.

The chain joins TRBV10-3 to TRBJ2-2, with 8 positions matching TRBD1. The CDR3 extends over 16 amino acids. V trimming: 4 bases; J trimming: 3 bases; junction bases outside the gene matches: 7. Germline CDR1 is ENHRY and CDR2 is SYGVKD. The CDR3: CAISGGRGQDTGELFF. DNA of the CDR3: TGTGCCATCAGTGGAGGCAGGGGGCAGGACACCGGGGAGCTGTTTTTT.

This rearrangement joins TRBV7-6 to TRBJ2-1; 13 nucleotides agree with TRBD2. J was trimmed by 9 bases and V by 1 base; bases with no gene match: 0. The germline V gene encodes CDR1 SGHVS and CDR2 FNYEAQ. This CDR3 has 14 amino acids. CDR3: CASSLGTSGGEQFF. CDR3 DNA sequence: TGTGCCAGCAGCTTAGGGACTAGCGGGGGTGAGCAGTTCTTC.

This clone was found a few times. The CDR3 spells CASSQNRGLGSYEQYF. CDR3 in DNA: TGTGCCAGCAGCCAAAACAGGGGTCTGGGCTCCTACGAGCAGTACTTC. The chain couples TRBV14 to TRBJ2-7, with 7 bases that match TRBD1. Looked up from germline, CDR1 is SGHDN and CDR2 is FVKESK. J lost 0 bases, V lost 2 bases, and 7 bases had no gene match. This CDR3 spans 16 amino acids.

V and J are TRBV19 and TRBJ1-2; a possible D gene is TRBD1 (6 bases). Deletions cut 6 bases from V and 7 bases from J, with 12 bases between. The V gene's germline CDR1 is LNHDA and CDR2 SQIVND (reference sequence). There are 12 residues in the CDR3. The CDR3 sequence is CASSRQGPGYTF. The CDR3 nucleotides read TGTGCCAGTAGCCGTCAGGGGCCTGGCTACACCTTC.

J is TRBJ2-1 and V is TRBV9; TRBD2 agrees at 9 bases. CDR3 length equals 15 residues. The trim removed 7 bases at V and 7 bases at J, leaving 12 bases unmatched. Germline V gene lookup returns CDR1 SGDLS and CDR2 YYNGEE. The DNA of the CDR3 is TGTGCCAGCGGGAAAGGGCGGGAGGGCCGGAATGAGCAGTTCTTC. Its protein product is CASGKGREGRNEQFF.

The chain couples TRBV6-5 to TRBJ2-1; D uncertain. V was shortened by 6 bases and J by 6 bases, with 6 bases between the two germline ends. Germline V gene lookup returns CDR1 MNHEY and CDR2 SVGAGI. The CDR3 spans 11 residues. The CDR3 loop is CASRALNEQFF. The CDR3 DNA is TGTGCCAGCAGGGCCCTCAATGAGCAGTTCTTC.

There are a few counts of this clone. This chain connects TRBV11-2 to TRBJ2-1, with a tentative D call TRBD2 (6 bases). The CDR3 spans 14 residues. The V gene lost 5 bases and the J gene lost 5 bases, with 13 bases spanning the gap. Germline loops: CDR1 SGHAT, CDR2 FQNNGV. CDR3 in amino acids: CASSPSGVHNEQFF. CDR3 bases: TGTGCCAGCAGCCCCTCGGGGGTCCACAATGAGCAGTTCTTC.

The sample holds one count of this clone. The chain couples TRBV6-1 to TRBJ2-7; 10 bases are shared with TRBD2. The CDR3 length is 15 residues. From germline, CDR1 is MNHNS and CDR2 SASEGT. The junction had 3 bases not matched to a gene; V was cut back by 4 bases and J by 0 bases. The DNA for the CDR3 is TGTGCCAGCAGTGCGGGACTAGCGAGCTCCTACGAGCAGTACTTC. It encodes CASSAGLASSYEQYF.

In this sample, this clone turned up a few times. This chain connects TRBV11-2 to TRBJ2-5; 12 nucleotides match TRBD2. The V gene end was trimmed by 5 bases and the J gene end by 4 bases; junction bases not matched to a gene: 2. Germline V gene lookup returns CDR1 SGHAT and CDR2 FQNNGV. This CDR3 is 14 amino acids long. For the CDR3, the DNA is TGTGCCAGCAGCCCTAGCGGGGGGGGAGAGACCCAGTACTTC. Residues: CASSPSGGGETQYF.

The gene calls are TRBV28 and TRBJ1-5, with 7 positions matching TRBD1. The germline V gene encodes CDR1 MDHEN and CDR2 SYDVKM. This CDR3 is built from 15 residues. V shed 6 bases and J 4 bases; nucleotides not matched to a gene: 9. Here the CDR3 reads CASSPRQGGNQPQHF. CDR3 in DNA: TGTGCCAGCAGCCCAAGACAGGGCGGAAATCAGCCCCAGCATTTT.